This TCR beta chain was identified in a study of T-cell reconstitution after alpha-beta-depleted transplantation in children. Whole-study findings and limits: The study reportedly traced alpha-beta T cells about two months after transplant to several hundred expanded graft clones.

Unique molecular identifiers featured in how the TCRbeta library was prepared. MiXCR, applied by TCRdb to the PCR reads, yields one record per CDR3 protein. This sample carries 250,000 to 400,000 distinct CDR3 sequences, around 25% of them seen once, and the ten largest clones take around 9.9%. The CDR3 totals 17 residues. The germline V and J ends were trimmed by 3 bases and 5 bases, with 23 bases remaining between them. Per the germline V gene, CDR1 is MNHEY and CDR2 is SMNVEV (reference sequence). Of note for this clonotype: Its matching antigen is unknown.

The sequenced sample was PBMCs, mostly from graft donor cells, obtained 180 days after TCRalphabeta/CD19-depleted stem cell transplant. The receptor was isolated from a male patient younger than 18 who had a stem cell transplant for acute lymphoblastic leukemia, so the T cells may come from the graft donor. This chain joins TRBV27 and TRBJ2-7; unclear D gene. The CDR3 sequence is CASSFLGLSVNNDEQYF. As DNA, the CDR3 is TGTGCCAGCAGTTTCCTCGGGCTCTCTGTGAACAACGACGAGCAGTACTTC.